This entry concerns a single T cell receptor (beta chain). Its antigen is not identified. This specimen comes from a study of T cells after yellow fever vaccination. TCRdb called the 5' RACE reads again in MiXCR, with one record for every CDR3 protein. Counted here are roughly 520,000 distinct CDR3 sequences, roughly a fifth occurring once; the ten biggest clones make up about a sixth. The V end was cut by 0 bases, the J end by 0 bases, with 18 bases between. The CDR3 totals 18 residues. Per the germline V gene, CDR1 is LGHDT and CDR2 is YNNKEL (reference sequence). Findings of the study overall: Researchers noted that a small share of clonotypes showed up in both CD4 and CD8 compartments. The secondary T-cell response peaked on day 5, not day 15, but was weaker. Clones that expanded after primary vaccination mostly reappeared after the booster (roughly 97% CD4, 88% CD8).

Here the sequenced sample was PBMCs, taken roughly 23 days after the first yellow fever vaccination. This chain connects TRBV3-1 to TRBJ2-7; D is uncertain. The source is a man aged 18 to 35 who received the YFV17D yellow fever vaccine. The CDR3 loop reads CASSQDRALLADSYEQYF. CDR3 nucleotides: TGTGCCAGCAGCCAAGATCGCGCTCTCCTCGCCGACTCCTACGAGCAGTACTTC.